What follows is one TCR beta chain and its context. The entry originates in a study of T cell changes during pregnancy in multiple sclerosis. Profiled with immunoSEQ multiplex PCR; TCRdb holds only in-frame clones, not every one. The sample includes about 42,000 clones, around four fifths of them seen just once. V was clipped by 1 base and J by 0 bases, with 7 bases between them. The germline gives CDR1 GTSNPN, CDR2 SVGIG (reference sequence). This CDR3 contains 14 residues. The specimen comprised CD4+ T cells from peripheral blood mononuclear cells, sampled before pregnancy. The source of this sequence is a female donor with multiple sclerosis, enrolled in a pregnancy study. The chain is built from TRBV30 and TRBJ1-5, with D uncertain. This chain's CDR3 is CAWSELNSNQPQHF. The CDR3, as DNA: TGTGCCTGGAGTGAACTTAATAGCAATCAGCCCCAGCATTTT.